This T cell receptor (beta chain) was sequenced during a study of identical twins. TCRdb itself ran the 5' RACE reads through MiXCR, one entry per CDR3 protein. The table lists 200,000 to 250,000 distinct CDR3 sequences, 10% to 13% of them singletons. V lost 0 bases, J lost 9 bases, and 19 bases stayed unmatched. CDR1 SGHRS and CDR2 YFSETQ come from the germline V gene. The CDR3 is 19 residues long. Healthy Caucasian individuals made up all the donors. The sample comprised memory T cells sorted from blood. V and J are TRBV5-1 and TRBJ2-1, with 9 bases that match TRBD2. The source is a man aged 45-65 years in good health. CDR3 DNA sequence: TGCGCCAGCAGCTTGGCTGGGACTAGCAGCGCCATGATCAGTTTTGAGCAGTTCTTC. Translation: CASSLAGTSSAMISFEQFF.